This TCR beta chain was recovered during a study of identical twins. This clonotype occurred many times. TCRdb re-called the 5' RACE reads through MiXCR, storing one row per CDR3 protein. The table shows some 590,000 distinct CDR3 sequences, with just under 10% occurring only once. This same sample was also taken into another study, of yellow fever vaccine responses in identical twins.

The clonotype was recovered from a woman younger than 30 in good health. Sequencing was performed on PBMCs.

The DNA for the CDR3 is TGTGCCAGCAGCTTCGGGACTCCTCACACAGATACGCAGTATTTT. This gives the protein CASSFGTPHTDTQYF. The J gene is TRBJ2-3, the V gene TRBV11-2, with D possibly TRBD2 on 6 matching bases. This CDR3 is 15 amino acids long. V lost 3 bases and J 2 bases, leaving 12 bases between the germline ends. The V gene's germline CDR1 is SGHAT and CDR2 FQNNGV.